This T cell receptor (beta chain) was obtained from a study of siplizumab effects on memory and regulatory T cells (dated by TCRdb to about 2019). Study-level background: The effect of the anti-CD2 antibody siplizumab on alloreactive T-cell subsets was examined in allogeneic mixed lymphocyte reactions constructed from human PBMCs. The full study reports these points: Whether proliferating Tregs from siplizumab cultures actually had suppressive function was not functionally confirmed. Greater diversity appeared to be present in unstimulated naive T cells than in memory T cells, and a substantial contribution to the alloresponse seemed to be made by naive cells. Among mappable alloreactive CD4+ clones, the Treg-derived fraction averaged around 69% with siplizumab versus roughly 30% in control reactions. For roughly 80-97% of proliferating CD4+ or CD8+ clones, no naive or memory phenotype could be assigned. The cumulative frequency of alloreactive sequences that could be traced back to unstimulated CD4+ memory T cells was significantly reduced by siplizumab. Because sequences at frequencies below about 10^-5 were poorly captured, only a minor fraction of alloreactive clones could be mapped back to unstimulated subsets.

The library was made by the immunoSEQ multiplex PCR assay. Around 92,000 TCR templates per sample were assayed by the deep sequencing platform. Genomic DNA extracted from sorted T cells was used for TCRbeta CDR3 sequencing. The paper's processing steps were these. Clonal analysis of TCRbeta CDR3 data was done in the R programming language. Comparing unstimulated samples against CFSE-low samples taken after the reaction was how alloreactive CD4+ and CD8+ clones were defined. By matching sequences to the repertoires of sorted unstimulated Treg and non-Treg cells, each alloreactive CD4+ clone was assigned a regulatory or non-regulatory origin. TCRdb re-hosts the immuneACCESS table, in-frame sequences only. Its copies lack some clones; in the studies checked, an unresolved V gene accounts for under half of them, and the cause for the rest is not known. V and J calls and clone size are as listed in that table; D and trimming were resolved from the DNA. This sample lists 95,000 to 100,000 clones; about 93% were detected once. The biggest ten clones account for around 12% of the sample.

TCRbeta CDR3 sequencing was performed on sorted unstimulated T cells and on proliferating T cells recovered from mixed lymphocyte reactions. Fresh whole blood from approximately 11 HLA-typed healthy donors served as the source for isolating PBMCs. Unstimulated CD4+ non-regulatory T cells were FACS-sorted to map the origin of alloreactive clones. As for this clone: Its antigen is unknown. Base qualities are not at hand, and no much larger clone is one base apart.

The CDR3 covers 16 residues, taking in both the cysteine and the phenylalanine. This entry keeps only the CDR3 DNA: 48 bases, framed from base 1. After removal of 0 bases from V and 2 bases from J, the junction retains 3 bases not matched to a gene. The receptor comes from a human donor in good health. The V gene is TRBV23-1 and the J gene is TRBJ1-3, and 8 bases in between align with TRBD1. TRBV23-1 is labeled an ORF, and its function is uncertain. The sample comprised non-Treg CD4+ T cells sorted from blood. In the paper's terms, the cell subset or site label means: FACS-sorted unstimulated CD4+ non-regulatory T cells. CDR3 sequence: CASSQSPDRAGNTIYF. The DNA reads TGCGCCAGCAGTCAATCTCCGGACAGGGCTGGAAACACCATATATTTT.